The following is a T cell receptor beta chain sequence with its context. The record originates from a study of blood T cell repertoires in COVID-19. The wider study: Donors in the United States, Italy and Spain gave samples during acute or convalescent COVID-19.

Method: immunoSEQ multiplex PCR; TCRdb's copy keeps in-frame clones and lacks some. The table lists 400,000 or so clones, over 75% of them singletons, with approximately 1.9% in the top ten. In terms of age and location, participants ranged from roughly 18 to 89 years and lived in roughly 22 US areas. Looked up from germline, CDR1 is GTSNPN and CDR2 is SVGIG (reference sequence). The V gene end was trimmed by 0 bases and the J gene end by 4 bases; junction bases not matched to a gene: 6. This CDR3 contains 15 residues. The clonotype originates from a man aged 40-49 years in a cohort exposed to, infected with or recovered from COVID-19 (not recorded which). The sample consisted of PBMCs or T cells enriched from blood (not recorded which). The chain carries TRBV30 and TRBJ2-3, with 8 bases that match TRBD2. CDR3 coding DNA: TGTGCCTGGAGTGTAGGCGGGAGGTCTGCAGATACGCAGTATTTT. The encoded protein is CAWSVGGRSADTQYF.